This is a list of T cell receptor beta chains from one sample in a study of blood T cell repertoires in COVID-19. Repertoires were generated with immunoSEQ multiplex PCR, while TCRdb's copy carries only in-frame clones and drops some. The sample carries approximately 300,000 clones, 80% to 95% recorded once. The material sequenced was peripheral blood. The receptor set was obtained from a woman in her twenties or thirties with COVID-19, enrolled during active disease. Both conserved end residues are part of each CDR3. The D gene is left open where the match is weak. The listing skips clone size in some rows; elsewhere it reads once, few, many or a size class.

j_call	cdr3_length	d_call	v_call	clone_size	cdr3_nt	cdr3_aa
TRBJ2-2	13	-	TRBV6-4	once	TGTGCCAGCAGTGCGGGAGACACCGGGGAGCTGTTTTTT	CASSAGDTGELFF
TRBJ1-1	15	-	TRBV19	-	TGTGCCAGTAGTATGTTGAGGGTCTCGAACACTGAAGCTTTCTTT	CASSMLRVSNTEAFF
TRBJ1-6	16	-	TRBV5-6	-	TGTGCCAGCAGCTTGGGAGCAGGGATATCTAATTCACCCCTCCACTTT	CASSLGAGISNSPLHF
TRBJ1-5	14	-	TRBV2	once	TGTGCCAGCAGGGAGGGAAATAGCAATCAGCCCCAGCATTTT	CASREGNSNQPQHF
TRBJ2-7	16	TRBD1	TRBV7-9	-	TGTGCCAGCAGCCCGCCCCTGGGACAGATCTCCTACGAGCAGTACTTC	CASSPPLGQISYEQYF
TRBJ1-2	14	-	TRBV7-2	-	TGTGCCAGCCGGCCGGACACACCTAACTATGGCTACACCTTC	CASRPDTPNYGYTF
TRBJ2-5	15	-	TRBV3-1/TRBV3-2	-	TGTGCCAGCAGCCAAGGGCACTCCTACGGGGGGACCCAGTACTTC	CASSQGHSYGGTQYF
TRBJ1-5	11	-	TRBV20-1	-	TGCAGTGCTCCCACTGATCAGCCCCAGCATTTT	CSAPTDQPQHF
TRBJ1-2	15	-	TRBV27	-	TGTGCCAGCAGTCCCAAGGGACATGGTAACTATGGCTACACCTTC	CASSPKGHGNYGYTF
TRBJ1-4	13	-	TRBV30	-	TGTGCCTGGAGTTCAGGGTTCCGGGAAAAACTGTTTTTT	CAWSSGFREKLFF
TRBJ2-7	14	TRBD1	TRBV30	-	TGTGCCTGGAGCGCAGGGGGCCAAGGCTACGAGCAGTACTTC	CAWSAGGQGYEQYF
TRBJ2-2	15	-	TRBV7-2	-	TGTGCCAGCAGCATAGAGGGGGTAGCGGGCGGGGAGCTGTTTTTT	CASSIEGVAGGELFF
TRBJ2-1	12	-	TRBV10-2	-	TGCGCCAGCAGTGAGGGACTTTTTGAGCAGTTCTTC	CASSEGLFEQFF
TRBJ1-4	16	-	TRBV2	-	TGTGCCAGCAGTGAAAATTCCAGGGGTGTCGGTGAAAAACTGTTTTTT	CASSENSRGVGEKLFF
TRBJ1-1	13	-	TRBV18	-	TGTGCCAGCTCAGCGATCTCACAGGCTGAAGCTTTCTTT	CASSAISQAEAFF
TRBJ2-2	16	TRBD2	TRBV7-2	-	TGTGCCAGCAGCTTATGGGAACTAGCGGGGACCGGGGAGCTGTTTTTT	CASSLWELAGTGELFF
TRBJ2-6	18	TRBD1	TRBV2	-	TGTGCCAGCAGTGACGGACAGGGTGGCTTCTCCGGGGCCAACGTCCTGACTTTC	CASSDGQGGFSGANVLTF
TRBJ1-1	14	-	TRBV19	-	TGTGCCAGTAGTATACCTCGGGGGAACACTGAAGCTTTCTTT	CASSIPRGNTEAFF
TRBJ2-3	18	TRBD2	TRBV7-9	-	TGTGCCAGCAGCCCCAGGGGACTAGCGGGAGCCTTAACAGATACGCAGTATTTT	CASSPRGLAGALTDTQYF
TRBJ2-2	15	TRBD1	TRBV10-3	-	TGTGCCATCAGAGTCAGGGGGCTGGGCACCGGGGAGCTGTTTTTT	CAIRVRGLGTGELFF
TRBJ2-5	15	-	TRBV2	-	TGTGCCAGCGTCGGAGGGCTTTTGGGATTGGAGACCCAGTACTTC	CASVGGLLGLETQYF
TRBJ2-1	14	-	TRBV28	-	TGTGCCAGCAACTTACAGAGCTCCTACAATGAGCAGTTCTTC	CASNLQSSYNEQFF
TRBJ1-1	14	TRBD1	TRBV7-2	-	TGTGCCAGCAGCCCGCCACAGGGGGACACTGAAGCTTTCTTT	CASSPPQGDTEAFF
TRBJ2-1	13	-	TRBV4-3	once	TGCGCCAGCAGCCAAGAAAGGAGGAATGAGCAGTTCTTC	CASSQERRNEQFF
TRBJ2-1	14	TRBD2	TRBV29-1	once	TGCAGCGGGAAAAGGGCGGGGGGGGTAAATGAGCAGTTCTTC	CSGKRAGGVNEQFF
TRBJ2-7	14	TRBD1	TRBV27	-	TGTGCCAGCAGTGGACAGGGGGCATCCTACGAGCAGTACTTC	CASSGQGASYEQYF
TRBJ2-7	14	-	TRBV6-7	-	TGTGCCAGCAGTTACTCGAACAGATACGGCGAGCAGTACTTC	CASSYSNRYGEQYF
TRBJ1-5	17	TRBD1	TRBV2	-	TGTGCCAGCAGCCTATGGACAGGGATAGGTGGCAATCAGCCCCAGCATTTT	CASSLWTGIGGNQPQHF